A single sample is the source of the 18 T cell receptor beta chains below, sequenced in a study of T cell repertoires in aging, cancer and after chemotherapy. Multiplex touch-down PCR with TRB-A/B primers amplified rearranged V-D-J TRB sequences. MiXCR was run by TCRdb on the multiplex PCR reads, yielding one entry per CDR3 protein. The repertoire holds some 8,100 distinct CDR3 sequences, with around two fifths as singletons. Amplification of TCR beta used genomic DNA extracted from peripheral blood. Material: blood. The receptors come from a human donor in good health.

The chain employs TRBV18 and TRBJ2-5; D is undetermined. The CDR3 is made up of 13 amino acids. V was cut by 3 bases and J by 2 bases, with 7 bases left in between. The germline V gene encodes CDR1 KGHSH and CDR2 LQKENI. The CDR3 DNA follows: TGTGCCAGCTCACCGGGATTACAAGAGACCCAGTACTTC. Protein sequence: CASSPGLQETQYF.

This clonotype was observed a handful of times. This chain links TRBV12-3 or TRBV12-4 with TRBJ1-1; no clear D gene. CDR3 length: 11 residues. V dropped 3 bases and J dropped 4 bases, with 3 bases sitting between them. DNA for the CDR3: TGTGCCAGCAGTTTTGGCACTGAAGCTTTCTTT. Translated, it gives CASSFGTEAFF.

This clonotype is medium-sized by share. The chain combines TRBV29-1 with TRBJ1-1; TRBD1 aligns across 7 bases. V lost 6 bases, J lost 2 bases, and 6 bases stayed unmatched. CDR3 length equals 13 residues. Germline-derived CDR1 and CDR2 are SQVTM and ANQGSEA. CDR3 sequence: CSVARQGNTEAFF. In nucleotides, the CDR3 is TGCAGCGTGGCCAGACAGGGCAACACTGAAGCTTTCTTT. The full variable domain, its missing parts supplied by reference TRBV29-1 and TRBJ1-1, is SAVISQKPSRDICQRGTSLTIQCQVDSQVTMMFWYRQQPGQSLTLIATANQGSEATYESGFVIDKFPISRPNLTFSTLTVSNMSPEDSSIYLCSVARQGNTEAFFGQGTRLTVV.

This clonotype occurred a few times. The CDR3 DNA follows: TGTGCCAGTAGTCAATTTGCAGGGGGCTCTGGGGCCAACGTCCTGACTTTC. Protein: CASSQFAGGSGANVLTF. The chain combines TRBV19 with TRBJ2-6; 7 nucleotides align to TRBD1. V shed 5 bases and J 0 bases; nucleotides not matched to a gene: 7. Germline V lookup: CDR1 LNHDA, CDR2 SQIVND (reference sequence). CDR3 length: 17 amino acids.

This chain joins TRBV20-1 and TRBJ2-7; the D gene is possibly TRBD2 (6 bases). CDR3 length equals 12 residues. V lost 3 bases to trimming and J lost 5 bases, with 11 bases between them. Germline V gene data show CDR1 as DFQATT and CDR2 as SNEGSKA (reference sequence). CDR3 coding DNA: TGCAGTGCTAGGCAGGGAGGCCACGAGCAGTACTTC. Its translation: CSARQGGHEQYF.

On this clonotype: It may be a read error: a sequence one base away is much more abundant. The final CDR3 position lacks the conserved phenylalanine or tryptophan, pointing to a likely read error. This sequence joins TRBV19 and TRBJ2-5; 10 bases match TRBD2. Germline V gene data show CDR1 as LNHDA and CDR2 as SQIVND (reference sequence). The CDR3 has 14 residues. V lost 11 bases and J lost 5; bases outside the gene matches: 11. The CDR3 sequence: CAVGLAGELETQYY. The CDR3 DNA is TGTGCCGTGGGGCTAGCGGGAGAATTGGAGACCCAGTACTAC.

The gene calls are TRBV7-2 and TRBJ1-4; 8 bases map to TRBD1. V gave up 5 bases and J gave up 0 bases; unmatched junction bases: 5. From germline, CDR1 is SGHTA and CDR2 FQGNSA. The CDR3 covers 16 residues. CDR3 in DNA: TGTGCCAGCAGCCGGACAGGGCTAGCAACTAATGAAAAACTGTTTTTT. Its translation is CASSRTGLATNEKLFF.

The V and J genes are TRBV15 and TRBJ1-5, with a possible D match to TRBD1 (6 bases). Deletions cut 5 bases from V and 3 bases from J, with 17 bases between. The CDR3 covers 16 residues. Germline assignment: CDR1 LNHNV and CDR2 YYDKDF (reference sequence). The DNA for the CDR3 is TGTGCCACCAGCGGGGCGGACAGAGACTTCAATCAGCCCCAGCATTTT. Translating gives CATSGADRDFNQPQHF.

This clonotype has just a few counts. This chain joins TRBV5-6 and TRBJ2-5, with D maybe TRBD2 (5 bases). The CDR3 runs 12 residues. Germline V gene sequence: CDR1 SGHDT, CDR2 YYEEEE. V gave up 4 bases and J gave up 3 bases, with 7 bases separating them. Here the CDR3 reads CASSLGEETQYF. The CDR3 DNA reads as TGTGCCAGCAGCCTCGGGGAAGAGACCCAGTACTTC. Combining the CDR3 with reference TRBV5-6 and TRBJ2-5 gives the whole variable domain DAGVTQSPTHLIKTRGQQVTLRCSPKSGHDTVSWYQQALGQGPQFIFQYYEEEERQRGNFPDRFSGHQFPNYSSELNVNALLLGDSALYLCASSLGEETQYFGPGTRLLVL.

This chain connects TRBV6-4 to TRBJ2-3, with 10 bases lining up with TRBD2. Trimming removed 0 bases from V and 5 bases from J; junction bases left unmatched: 2. CDR3 length: 15 residues. Germline V gene data show CDR1 as MRHNA and CDR2 as SNTAGT. The CDR3 sequence: CASSDSPSGRDTQYF. The CDR3 nucleotides are TGTGCCAGCAGTGACTCGCCTAGCGGGAGAGATACGCAGTATTTT.

V is TRBV7-2 and J is TRBJ2-7; 7 bases agree with TRBD1. J lost 2 bases, V lost 5 bases, and 3 bases had no gene match. The CDR3 covers 13 residues. Germline V gene sequence: CDR1 SGHTA, CDR2 FQGNSA. The CDR3 nucleotides are TGTGCCAGCAGCCCCGACAGGGCCTACGAGCAGTACTTC. Protein product: CASSPDRAYEQYF.

This clonotype showed up just a few times. The chain couples TRBV27 to TRBJ2-4, with D unclear. The germline gives CDR1 MNHEY, CDR2 SMNVEV (reference sequence). V lost 3 bases and J 8 bases, leaving 14 bases between the germline ends. The CDR3 loop spans 14 amino acids. The CDR3 protein is CASSFSQGGYIQYF. CDR3 in DNA: TGTGCCAGCAGTTTTAGTCAAGGTGGATACATTCAGTACTTC.

This chain joins TRBV6-5 and TRBJ2-1; a possible D gene is TRBD2 (5 bases). Trimming left V 8 bases short and J 1 base short, with 9 bases between. Germline CDR1 is MNHEY and CDR2 is SVGAGI. This CDR3 contains 13 residues. The CDR3 spells CASQWESYNEQFF. CDR3 in DNA: TGTGCCAGCCAGTGGGAGTCCTACAATGAGCAGTTCTTC.

Only a few counts were recorded for this clonotype. The rearrangement links TRBV6-6 to TRBJ2-1, with D perhaps being TRBD1 or TRBD2 (6 bases each). In germline, CDR1 is MNHNY, CDR2 SVGAGI (reference sequence). V was trimmed by 2 bases and J by 15 bases, leaving 17 bases between them. The CDR3 has 13 residues. The CDR3 DNA follows: TGTGCCAGCAGTTACCCCCCGGGGGCGTTGTTGTTCTTC. This gives the protein CASSYPPGALLFF.

For the CDR3, the DNA is TGTGCCAGCAGCTCTCTCTCACCCTCTGGAAACACCATATATTTT. It encodes CASSSLSPSGNTIYF. The chain is built from TRBV7-6 and TRBJ1-3; D unresolved. Germline CDR1 and CDR2: SGHVS and FNYEAQ. Trimming shortened V by 4 bases and J by 0 bases, and 10 bases separated the two germline ends. This CDR3 region has 15 residues.

V is TRBV7-6 and J is TRBJ2-3; D gene unclear. Germline assignment: CDR1 SGHVS and CDR2 FNYEAQ. The V and J ends lost 1 base and 1 base respectively, with 3 bases between them. The CDR3 is 13 residues long. The CDR3 nucleotides are TGTGCCAGCAGCTTAGGCCGCACAGATACGCAGTATTTT. Translating gives CASSLGRTDTQYF.

This clonotype has just a few counts. The chain carries TRBV6-2 or TRBV6-3 and TRBJ2-1, with TRBD1 matching over 8 bases. CDR3 length: 12 residues. Trimming at V came to 11 bases and at J to 9 bases, leaving 9 bases not matched to a gene. CDR1 MNHEY and CDR2 SVGEGT come from the germline V gene. The CDR3 nucleotides read TGTGCCGGCCGGACAGGGATCGGTGAGCAGTTCTTC. This gives the protein CAGRTGIGEQFF.

By share, this clonotype ranks as medium-sized. The chain has TRBV19 and TRBJ2-2; perhaps D is TRBD1 or TRBD2 (6 bases each). Germline V lookup: CDR1 LNHDA, CDR2 SQIVND (reference sequence). V was pared by 7 bases and J by 4 bases, with 19 bases between. CDR3 size: 16 residues. The CDR3 here is CASIYGGSAVTGELFF. The CDR3 bases are TGTGCCAGTATTTACGGGGGCTCTGCGGTCACCGGGGAGCTGTTTTTT.